Listed below are T cell receptor beta chains from one sample, sequenced in a study of metastatic and nonmetastatic thyroid tumors. TCRdb re-analyzed the PCR reads through MiXCR. The data hold approximately 15,000 clones, with 24% observed a single time. The specimen sequenced was tumor tissue. These receptors originate from a female donor with papillary thyroid cancer or a benign thyroid nodule (not recorded which). Some clones in this sample may be carry-over from other donors' samples. The conserved cysteine and the conserved F or W are not part of the CDR3 here. Fields, in order: J gene, V gene, D gene, CDR3 protein. A D gene is named only where the DNA matches it firmly.

J: TRBJ2-3; V: TRBV6-1; D: TRBD2; CDR3: ASCSGRHVSTDTQY
J: TRBJ2-7; V: TRBV3-1; D: TRBD2; CDR3: ASSLSSGSYEQY
J: TRBJ1-5; V: TRBV4-1; D: TRBD1; CDR3: ASSQTDRSSNQPQH
J: TRBJ1-5; V: TRBV28; D: NA; CDR3: ASSQPEGLNQPQH
J: TRBJ1-2; V: TRBV6-1; D: NA; CDR3: ASSKIPFGGYT
J: TRBJ1-1; V: TRBV28; D: NA; CDR3: ASSLEGLRQLKSAF
J: TRBJ2-5; V: TRBV6-1; D: TRBD1; CDR3: ASSPGTGTETQY
J: TRBJ2-3; V: TRBV5-1; D: TRBD1; CDR3: ASSLAWTGDGTDTQY
J: TRBJ1-3; V: TRBV6-1; D: NA; CDR3: ASRPRSSGNTIY
J: TRBJ2-7; V: TRBV9; D: NA; CDR3: ASSAPASEAKEPYEQY
J: TRBJ2-5; V: TRBV5-1; D: NA; CDR3: ASSLGNRGQETQY
J: TRBJ2-5; V: TRBV14; D: TRBD1; CDR3: ASSLNLQGWGETQY
J: TRBJ2-1; V: TRBV7-2; D: TRBD2; CDR3: ASSLSLAGGNEQF
J: TRBJ2-3; V: TRBV7-3; D: NA; CDR3: ASSPGLAVADTQY
J: TRBJ2-4; V: TRBV6-1; D: NA; CDR3: ATKRDGGTNIQY
J: TRBJ2-3; V: TRBV9; D: TRBD1; CDR3: ASILATQGVAGLY
J: TRBJ2-3; V: TRBV6-2/TRBV6-3; D: TRBD1; CDR3: ASRRQGAGTDTQY
J: TRBJ1-1; V: TRBV11-3; D: NA; CDR3: ASSYGQGRGNTEAF
J: TRBJ2-7; V: TRBV30; D: TRBD2; CDR3: AWRTSGTYEQY
J: TRBJ2-1; V: TRBV6-4; D: NA; CDR3: ASILGGLTSYNEQF
J: TRBJ2-7; V: TRBV6-2/TRBV6-3; D: NA; CDR3: ASSSRPDGYEQY
J: TRBJ1-4; V: TRBV5-1; D: TRBD1; CDR3: ASKTGSAPNEKLF
J: TRBJ2-7; V: TRBV19; D: NA; CDR3: ARPTGNAYEQY
J: TRBJ2-3; V: TRBV6-1; D: NA; CDR3: ANSEASFPTGDTQY
J: TRBJ2-7; V: TRBV3-1; D: TRBD2; CDR3: ASSQGRLAEVYEQY
J: TRBJ2-3; V: TRBV28; D: TRBD1; CDR3: ASSSLGQTDTQY
J: TRBJ2-7; V: TRBV20-1; D: NA; CDR3: SARDLSYEQY
J: TRBJ2-3; V: TRBV6-6; D: NA; CDR3: ASSSSRNRPYTQY
J: TRBJ2-1; V: TRBV14; D: TRBD2; CDR3: ASSQALLAGKNNEQF
J: TRBJ2-7; V: TRBV2; D: TRBD2; CDR3: ATGLAAAGEQY
J: TRBJ2-1; V: TRBV30; D: TRBD2; CDR3: AWRVLAGGYNEQF
J: TRBJ1-2; V: TRBV5-6; D: TRBD1; CDR3: ASSLGQGARYT
J: TRBJ2-3; V: TRBV4-2; D: NA; CDR3: ASSQGADLSTDTQY
J: TRBJ1-2; V: TRBV15; D: NA; CDR3: ATSREGARGYT
J: TRBJ1-5; V: TRBV30; D: TRBD1; CDR3: AWSIPGTVLGSNQPQH
J: TRBJ1-4; V: TRBV5-1; D: NA; CDR3: ASSPGTNEKLF
J: TRBJ2-1; V: TRBV7-8; D: TRBD1; CDR3: ASSLAGPGTGRF
J: TRBJ1-3; V: TRBV3-1; D: TRBD1; CDR3: ASRGDSSGNTIY
J: TRBJ2-7; V: TRBV14; D: TRBD2; CDR3: ASSQDFAGAFYEQY
J: TRBJ2-5; V: TRBV6-6; D: TRBD2; CDR3: ASSYLREGETQY
J: TRBJ1-1; V: TRBV6-1; D: NA; CDR3: ASRMANTEAF
J: TRBJ1-1; V: TRBV6-1; D: TRBD1; CDR3: ASSEEGTANTEAF
J: TRBJ2-2; V: TRBV7-8; D: NA; CDR3: ASILVLLAGELF
J: TRBJ2-7; V: TRBV5-5; D: NA; CDR3: ASSLDTTYEQY
J: TRBJ2-3; V: TRBV7-3; D: TRBD2; CDR3: ASSLGTGGRKDTQY
J: TRBJ2-1; V: TRBV6-1; D: TRBD2; CDR3: ASSVTSGMDGQF
J: TRBJ2-1; V: TRBV18; D: NA; CDR3: ASSPTPGDWGNEQF
J: TRBJ2-7; V: TRBV9; D: NA; CDR3: ASSPSRGVEQY
J: TRBJ2-7; V: TRBV7-2; D: NA; CDR3: ASSLAGRGYEQY
J: TRBJ1-3; V: TRBV5-4; D: NA; CDR3: ASSLGGASSGNTIY
J: TRBJ2-4; V: TRBV27; D: NA; CDR3: ASSLSGRVQNIQY
J: TRBJ2-7; V: TRBV20-1; D: TRBD2; CDR3: SARDRASGRWDEQY
J: TRBJ2-2; V: TRBV6-1; D: TRBD1; CDR3: ASSPQDRGLFGELF
J: TRBJ2-1; V: TRBV9; D: TRBD2; CDR3: ASSVGSSGAYNEQF
J: TRBJ2-2; V: TRBV11-3; D: NA; CDR3: ASSLSPDGSNTGELF
J: TRBJ1-6; V: TRBV3-1; D: NA; CDR3: ASSQDGSDNSPLH
J: TRBJ2-3; V: TRBV28; D: TRBD1; CDR3: ASRRPGQSRDTQY